These T cell receptor beta chains were read from a single sample in a study of control samples from healthy donors and cancer patients. The repertoire was sequenced with immunoSEQ multiplex PCR; TCRdb's copy has only in-frame clones and lacks some. The sample contains 170,000 or so clones, around 90% of which appear only once. What was sequenced was blood. The receptors here all came from a woman in her forties or fifties in good health. CDR3s include the opening cysteine and the closing phenylalanine or tryptophan. Each record gives: J gene, D gene, clone size, V gene, CDR3 protein, CDR3 DNA. The D gene is left open where the match is weak. Clone size, where shown, is once, few, many, or a class for clones that have expanded.

TRBJ2-3 TRBD2 - TRBV20-1 CSASPGTSGTDTQYF TGCAGTGCTAGTCCCGGGACTAGCGGAACAGATACGCAGTATTTT
TRBJ1-4 - - TRBV4-1 CASSQDSRTFNEKLFF TGCGCCAGCAGCCAAGATTCACGGACTTTTAATGAAAAACTGTTTTTT
TRBJ1-1 TRBD1 - TRBV19 CASSIRDRDEAFF TGTGCCAGTAGTATTCGGGACAGGGATGAAGCTTTCTTT
TRBJ2-1 - - TRBV14 CASSRLVFEQFF TGTGCCAGCAGCCGTTTGGTCTTCGAGCAGTTCTTC
TRBJ1-3 - - TRBV28 CASSSRDTYSGNTIYF TGTGCCAGCAGTTCGCGGGACACCTACTCTGGAAACACCATATATTTT
TRBJ2-1 - - TRBV5-4 CASTRFAGGEQFF TGTGCCAGCACCCGCTTTGCGGGCGGTGAGCAGTTCTTC
TRBJ2-1 - - TRBV19 CASSWTESSYNEQFF TGTGCCAGTTCCTGGACAGAAAGCTCCTACAATGAGCAGTTCTTC
TRBJ2-7 - once TRBV9 CASSQQVSSYEQYF TGTGCCAGCAGCCAACAGGTGAGCTCCTACGAGCAGTACTTC
TRBJ2-1 - once TRBV6-5 CASSYRDEQFF TGTGCCAGCAGTTACAGGGATGAGCAGTTCTTC
TRBJ2-3 - - TRBV4-3 CASSQEGRGADTQYF TGCGCCAGCAGCCAAGAGGGCCGGGGTGCGGATACGCAGTATTTT
TRBJ2-7 TRBD1 - TRBV5-5 CASSFRGIEQGTYEQYF TGTGCCAGCAGCTTTAGAGGCATCGAACAGGGGACCTACGAGCAGTACTTC
TRBJ1-3 - - TRBV28 CASSPGTSGNTIYF TGTGCCAGCAGTCCCGGGACCTCTGGAAACACCATATATTTT
TRBJ2-5 - - TRBV5-1 CASSLQGGQETQYF TGCGCCAGCAGCTTGCAAGGGGGGCAAGAGACCCAGTACTTC
TRBJ1-1 - once TRBV4-1 CASRSGPNTEAFF TGCGCCAGCAGATCGGGACCGAACACTGAAGCTTTCTTT
TRBJ2-5 TRBD2 few TRBV4-1 CASSQGPLAGQETQYF TGCGCCAGCAGCCAAGGGCCACTAGCGGGGCAAGAGACCCAGTACTTC
TRBJ1-5 - few TRBV11-2 CASSLGQTFSNQPQHF TGTGCCAGCAGCTTAGGACAGACCTTCAGCAATCAGCCCCAGCATTTT
TRBJ2-2 - once TRBV30 CLVLTRGTGELFF TGTTTGGTTCTTACACGGGGAACCGGGGAGCTGTTTTTT
TRBJ2-7 - once TRBV5-1 CASSLRGQGGRLSYEQYF TGCGCCAGCAGCTTGAGGGGGCAGGGGGGCCGTCTCTCCTACGAGCAGTACTTC
TRBJ2-2 - - TRBV7-9 CASSHARQALTGELFF TGTGCCAGCAGCCACGCCAGACAGGCGTTAACCGGGGAGCTGTTTTTT
TRBJ1-5 - - TRBV2 CASSVPNGEGNQPQHF TGTGCCAGCAGCGTCCCGAACGGAGAGGGAAATCAGCCCCAGCATTTT
TRBJ2-7 - - TRBV19 CASSIPNSYEQYF TGTGCCAGTAGTATACCGAATTCTTACGAGCAGTACTTC
TRBJ1-1 TRBD1 - TRBV2 CASSEIRGTGSAFF TGTGCCAGCAGTGAAATTCGGGGGACAGGTTCAGCTTTCTTT
TRBJ2-1 - - TRBV7-9 CASSLERLEQFF TGTGCCAGCAGCTTAGAGCGGTTGGAGCAGTTCTTC
TRBJ2-7 TRBD1 once TRBV9 CASSARAGQGNDEQYF TGTGCCAGCAGCGCCCGGGCTGGACAGGGGAACGACGAGCAGTACTTC
TRBJ2-1 TRBD1 - TRBV28 CASGGQGDNEQFF TGTGCCAGCGGGGGACAGGGAGACAATGAGCAGTTCTTC
TRBJ1-5 - - TRBV3-1/TRBV3-2 CASSGRDQPQHF TGTGCCAGCAGCGGTCGGGATCAGCCCCAGCATTTT
TRBJ2-1 TRBD1 once TRBV7-2 CASSPPYPMTGDDEQFF TGTGCCAGCAGCCCCCCTTATCCTATGACAGGGGACGATGAGCAGTTCTTC
TRBJ2-7 - - TRBV24-1 CATSDFVQGNYEQYF TGTGCCACCAGTGATTTCGTACAGGGTAACTACGAGCAGTACTTC
TRBJ2-2 - - TRBV18 CASSPPADTGELFF TGTGCCAGCTCACCACCGGCAGACACCGGGGAGCTGTTTTTT
TRBJ2-5 - - TRBV27 CASKTGYPLETQYF TGTGCCAGCAAGACAGGTTACCCATTGGAGACCCAGTACTTC
TRBJ2-2 - - TRBV5-8 CASGTGQNTGELFF TGTGCCAGCGGAACGGGGCAGAACACCGGGGAGCTGTTTTTT
TRBJ2-7 - once TRBV6-5 CASSPGLQAYEQYF TGTGCCAGCAGTCCGGGACTGCAGGCCTACGAGCAGTACTTC
TRBJ2-3 TRBD1 - TRBV13 CASSVVLRDRATDTQYF TGTGCCAGCAGCGTAGTGTTACGGGACAGGGCCACAGATACGCAGTATTTT
TRBJ2-7 - - TRBV5-1 CASSLGDSHSYEQYF TGCGCCAGCAGCTTGGGGGACTCCCACTCCTACGAGCAGTACTTC
TRBJ2-1 - - TRBV9 CASSVGVAVSYNEQFF TGTGCCAGCAGCGTAGGGGTAGCGGTCTCCTACAATGAGCAGTTCTTC
TRBJ1-3 - - TRBV30 CAWSILLSGNTIYF TGTGCCTGGAGTATCCTCCTCTCTGGAAACACCATATATTTT
TRBJ2-1 - - TRBV7-3 CASSNTGNFGDEQFF TGTGCCAGCAGCAATACAGGGAACTTTGGAGATGAGCAGTTCTTC
TRBJ2-1 TRBD1 - TRBV5-4 CASSRQGYEQFF TGTGCCAGCAGCCGACAGGGCTATGAGCAGTTCTTC
TRBJ1-2 - - TRBV7-2 CASSVGGDGYYGYTF TGTGCCAGCAGCGTAGGAGGCGACGGCTACTATGGCTACACCTTC
TRBJ1-2 - - TRBV6-1 CASSDISVGVRGYTF TGTGCCAGCAGTGATATAAGTGTAGGAGTTCGTGGCTACACCTTC
TRBJ2-3 TRBD2 - TRBV25-1 CASGELADYTDTQYF TGTGCCAGCGGAGAACTAGCGGACTACACAGATACGCAGTATTTT
TRBJ1-2 TRBD1 - TRBV6-5 CASSFDRAYGYTF TGTGCCAGCAGTTTCGACAGGGCCTATGGCTACACCTTC
TRBJ2-7 TRBD1 - TRBV5-6 CASSPTGGDYEQYF TGTGCCAGCAGCCCGACAGGGGGTGACTACGAGCAGTACTTC
TRBJ2-6 - - TRBV27 CASSLTASGANVLTF TGTGCCAGCAGTTTGACTGCCTCTGGGGCCAACGTCCTGACTTTC
TRBJ2-1 TRBD2 - TRBV5-6 CASSRGRTSVNEQFF TGTGCCAGCAGCCGGGGCAGGACTAGCGTTAATGAGCAGTTCTTC
TRBJ2-6 - - TRBV10-3 CAISTIKGGGSGANVLTF TGTGCCATCAGTACTATTAAGGGGGGAGGGTCTGGGGCCAACGTCCTGACTTTC
TRBJ1-1 TRBD1 - TRBV5-6 CASSFTGTGGRGTEAFF TGTGCCAGCAGCTTCACCGGGACAGGGGGCCGGGGCACTGAAGCTTTCTTT
TRBJ2-1 TRBD2 - TRBV27 CASTVGGGYYNEQFF TGTGCCAGCACCGTTGGCGGGGGGTACTACAATGAGCAGTTCTTC
TRBJ1-4 - few TRBV5-1 CASSFRRGEKLFF TGCGCCAGCAGCTTCCGGAGAGGTGAAAAACTGTTTTTT
TRBJ2-5 - once TRBV7-2 CASSLETDEETQYF TGTGCCAGCAGCTTGGAGACAGATGAAGAGACCCAGTACTTC
TRBJ2-3 - - TRBV29-1 CSVGTDTQYF TGCAGCGTTGGGACAGATACGCAGTATTTT
TRBJ1-2 - - TRBV14 CASSESQGLYGYTF TGTGCCAGCAGCGAATCACAGGGACTCTATGGCTACACCTTC
TRBJ2-2 TRBD1 - TRBV3-1/TRBV3-2 CASSRTGTATGELFF TGTGCCAGCAGCCGGACAGGGACAGCTACCGGGGAGCTGTTTTTT
TRBJ1-2 - - TRBV28 CASSSGGVGYGYTF TGTGCCAGCAGTTCGGGCGGGGTAGGCTATGGCTACACCTTC
TRBJ1-6 - - TRBV18 CASSPGANSPLHF TGTGCCAGCTCACCGGGGGCTAATTCACCCCTCCACTTT
TRBJ2-7 - - TRBV9 CASSFRDGPYEQYF TGTGCCAGCAGCTTCCGGGACGGTCCCTACGAGCAGTACTTC
TRBJ1-2 - - TRBV5-6 CASSLGLTGANYGYTF TGTGCCAGCAGCTTGGGGCTAACAGGAGCTAACTATGGCTACACCTTC